The next 31 T cell receptor beta chains were all read from a single sample in a study of CD8 T cells in ankylosing spondylitis. TCRdb reprocessed the 5' RACE reads with MiXCR, giving one entry per CDR3 protein. The sample has under 450,000 distinct CDR3 sequences, about a sixth seen once; the top ten hold approximately 1%. Antigen specificity for these receptors is unknown. General study findings and limits: Among TCR beta sequences, a motif of under ten highly homologous variants appeared characteristic of ankylosing spondylitis blood.

Material: blood, either unsorted or a sorted T cell fraction (not recorded which). The receptors derive from a male donor with ankylosing spondylitis.

This chain joins TRBV6-1 and TRBJ2-1; D is undetermined. Germline V gives CDR1 MNHNS, CDR2 SASEGT. V was pared by 7 bases and J by 6 bases, with 16 bases between. The CDR3 contains 14 residues. The CDR3 coding sequence is TGTGCCAGCATGGAGAGCCTCTTTCCCAATGAGCAGTTCTTC. It translates to CASMESLFPNEQFF.

V is TRBV27 and J is TRBJ2-5, with TRBD2 matching 8 bases. CDR1 and CDR2 from the germline V gene are MNHEY and SMNVEV (reference sequence). CDR3 length: 16 residues. J was trimmed by 5 bases and V by 5 bases; bases with no gene match: 13. The CDR3 DNA reads as TGTGCCAGCAGTCCCGGAGGGTGGACTAGCCGGGAGACCCAGTACTTC. Translating it yields CASSPGGWTSRETQYF.

The rearrangement uses TRBV12-3 or TRBV12-4 and TRBJ2-3, with D perhaps TRBD1 (5 bases). V lost 1 base, J lost 6 bases, and 14 bases lay in between. The CDR3 consists of 15 residues. The CDR3 loop reads CASSLDTGSWDTQYF. CDR3 DNA: TGTGCCAGCAGTTTAGATACAGGATCTTGGGATACGCAGTATTTT.

The chain couples TRBV5-1 to TRBJ2-2; 14 bases agree with TRBD2. V dropped 4 bases and J dropped 5; count of bases not matched to a gene: 13. The CDR3 runs to 19 residues. Germline V CDR1 and CDR2: SGHRS, YFSETQ. Here the CDR3 reads CASSRGLAGDTKGTGELFF. CDR3 in DNA: TGCGCCAGCAGCAGGGGACTAGCGGGAGATACGAAAGGGACCGGGGAGCTGTTTTTT. Using reference TRBV5-1 and TRBJ2-2 for the parts outside the CDR3, the full variable domain is KAGVTQTPRYLIKTRGQQVTLSCSPISGHRSVSWYQQTPGQGLQFLFEYFSETQRNKGNFPGRFSGRQFSNSRSEMNVSTLELGDSALYLCASSRGLAGDTKGTGELFFGEGSRLTVL.

The CDR3 DNA is TGTGCCAGCAGTGAATTCGGGGAAACCTCCTATAATTCACCCCTCCACTTT. This sequence encodes CASSEFGETSYNSPLHF. V usage is TRBV2 and J usage is TRBJ1-6; D gene ambiguous. Germline V gene lookup returns CDR1 SNHLY and CDR2 FYNNEI. The length of the CDR3 is 17 residues. Trimming removed 2 bases from V and 0 bases from J, with 11 bases in between.

J is TRBJ1-2 and V is TRBV5-1; TRBD1 aligns across 8 bases. The CDR3 is made up of 15 amino acids. J lost 8 bases, V lost 0 bases, and 9 bases had no gene match. Germline CDR1 reads SGHRS; CDR2 reads YFSETQ. The CDR3 bases are TGCGCCAGCAGCTTGGAGGGTCAGGGGGCAGGGGGCTACACCTTC. Residues: CASSLEGQGAGGYTF.

This clonotype was recorded many times. The rearrangement joins TRBV4-1 to TRBJ1-1, with TRBD1 matching over 7 bases. Germline V gives CDR1 MGHRA, CDR2 YSYEKL. V shed 6 bases, J shed 3 bases, and the junction held 4 bases outside the gene matches. This CDR3 comprises 13 residues. CDR3 sequence reads: CASSRQGDTEAFF. The CDR3 nucleotides read TGCGCCAGCAGTCGACAGGGAGACACTGAAGCTTTCTTT.

V usage is TRBV9 and J usage is TRBJ2-5; 12 nucleotides align to TRBD2. The V gene end was trimmed by 2 bases and the J gene end by 5 bases; junction bases not matched to a gene: 7. The CDR3 has 16 amino acids. Germline V gene sequence: CDR1 SGDLS, CDR2 YYNGEE. CDR3 sequence reads: CASSVASGGAGETQYF. In DNA form, the CDR3 reads TGTGCCAGCAGCGTTGCTAGCGGGGGGGCCGGGGAGACCCAGTACTTC.

This clonotype has a handful of counts. The chain is built from TRBV9 and TRBJ1-4; D remains unclear. The V gene lost 2 bases and the J gene lost 8 bases, with 16 bases spanning the gap. The germline CDR1 and CDR2 sequences are SGDLS and YYNGEE. CDR3 length: 15 residues. Here the CDR3 reads CASSVGDGVGEKLFF. In DNA, the CDR3 is TGTGCCAGCAGCGTCGGGGATGGGGTTGGGGAAAAACTGTTTTTT.

Many counts were recorded for this clonotype. The chain employs TRBV12-3 or TRBV12-4 and TRBJ1-3, with D possibly matching TRBD1 (5 bases). V lost 3 bases, J lost 8 bases, and 8 bases lay in between. The length of the CDR3 is 12 residues. CDR3 nucleotides: TGTGCCAGCAGTTTGCGGGGGGACACCATATATTTT. Its translation is CASSLRGDTIYF.

CDR3 in amino acids: CATSRDPQGDGYTF. DNA of the CDR3: TGTGCCACCAGCAGAGATCCACAGGGGGATGGCTACACCTTC. V is TRBV15 and J is TRBJ1-2; 8 bases agree with TRBD1. With V trimmed by 0 bases and J by 6 bases, 3 bases remained unmatched. This CDR3 comprises 14 residues. Germline V gene lookup returns CDR1 LNHNV and CDR2 YYDKDF (reference sequence). Combining the CDR3 with reference TRBV15 and TRBJ1-2 gives the whole variable domain DAMVIQNPRYQVTQFGKPVTLSCSQTLNHNVMYWYQQKSSQAPKLLFHYYDKDFNNEADTPDNFQSRRPNTSFCFLDIRSPGLGDTAMYLCATSRDPQGDGYTFGSGTRLTVV.

The CDR3 here is CASSPRRVGNTIYF. The CDR3 DNA follows: TGTGCCAGCAGTCCCCGAAGGGTTGGAAACACCATATATTTT. The J gene is TRBJ1-3, the V gene TRBV12-3 or TRBV12-4; D is unresolved. This CDR3 has 14 amino acids. V gave up 5 bases and J gave up 3 bases, with 11 bases separating them.

J is TRBJ2-1 and V is TRBV9; 12 nucleotides line up with TRBD2. The ends lost 0 bases at V and 4 bases at J; junction bases unmatched: 8. Germline loops: CDR1 SGDLS, CDR2 YYNGEE. This CDR3 spans 18 amino acids. The chain's CDR3 is CASSVAPSGRAGYNEQFF. CDR3 nucleotides: TGTGCCAGCAGCGTAGCCCCTAGCGGGAGGGCTGGGTACAATGAGCAGTTCTTC.

This clonotype has just a few counts. The rearrangement uses TRBV5-4 and TRBJ2-7, with D perhaps given as TRBD1 or TRBD2 (6 bases each). Germline lookup yields CDR1 SGHNT and CDR2 YYREEE (reference sequence). Trimming pared 2 bases from V and 5 bases from J, leaving 14 bases between. The CDR3 totals 14 residues. DNA for the CDR3: TGTGCCAGCAGCTTTGGGGGGCAGGGGAACGAGCAGTACTTC. Amino acids: CASSFGGQGNEQYF.

The chain combines TRBV3-1 with TRBJ2-7; D uncertain. The CDR3 has 15 residues. Germline CDR1 and CDR2: LGHDT and YNNKEL (reference sequence). Trimming removed 1 base at V and 0 bases at J, with 10 bases between. The CDR3 nucleotides are TGTGCCAGCAGCCAAGGACGTCGAACCTCCTACGAGCAGTACTTC. Protein sequence: CASSQGRRTSYEQYF.

The rearrangement links TRBV11-3 to TRBJ2-5; 7 bases agree with TRBD2. This CDR3 is built from 17 residues. J lost 5 bases, V lost 4 bases, and 16 bases had no gene match. CDR1 and CDR2 from the germline V gene are SGHNT and YENEEA. CDR3 region: CASSSPRAGDPFETQYF. The CDR3 region has the DNA TGTGCCAGCAGCTCCCCGCGGGCGGGGGACCCCTTCGAGACCCAGTACTTC.

This rearrangement joins TRBV12-3 or TRBV12-4 to TRBJ2-3; TRBD2 matches 8 bases. Trimming removed 6 bases from V and 4 bases from J; junction bases left unmatched: 6. There are 14 residues in the CDR3. CDR3 bases: TGTGCCAGCAGCTGGTGGACTAGCCCAGATACGCAGTATTTT. Its translation: CASSWWTSPDTQYF.

This clonotype was found a few times. The rearrangement links TRBV20-1 to TRBJ2-7; D perhaps matches TRBD2 (6 bases). Trimming cost V 2 bases and J 6 bases, with 26 bases left between them. CDR3 length: 17 amino acids. Germline CDR1 is DFQATT and CDR2 is SNEGSKA (reference sequence). The chain's CDR3 is CSARPRTSGSQPGEQYF. The CDR3 bases are TGCAGTGCTAGACCCCGCACGAGCGGGTCTCAACCGGGCGAGCAGTACTTC.

The chain has TRBV4-2 and TRBJ2-3; TRBD2 agrees at 13 bases. The CDR3 covers 18 residues. V was clipped by 0 bases and J by 0 bases; unmatched bases: 3. CDR1 is LGHNA and CDR2 is YNFKEQ in the germline V gene. CDR3 in amino acids: CASSQDRLAGGSTDTQYF. The CDR3 DNA sequence: TGTGCCAGCAGCCAAGATCGACTAGCGGGAGGTAGCACAGATACGCAGTATTTT.

This clonotype was counted a few times. This chain uses TRBV6-1 with TRBJ1-1, with 8 positions matching TRBD1. Germline V CDR1 and CDR2: MNHNS, SASEGT. The trim removed 5 bases at V and 4 bases at J, leaving 9 bases unmatched. This CDR3 contains 15 residues. The chain's CDR3 is CASSKEQGAGTEAFF. CDR3 DNA sequence: TGTGCCAGCAGTAAAGAGCAGGGGGCAGGCACTGAAGCTTTCTTT.

This clonotype was seen a single time. J is TRBJ1-5 and V is TRBV7-3; weak D call: TRBD1 (5 bases). Germline V gene data show CDR1 as SGHTA and CDR2 as FQGTGA. V shed 8 bases and J shed 2 bases, with 22 bases lying between them. The CDR3 loop spans 17 amino acids. The CDR3 DNA follows: TGTGCCAGCTTTCGTCAGGAACATATGGGGGGCAATCAGCCCCAGCATTTT. This sequence encodes CASFRQEHMGGNQPQHF.

The table lists this clonotype with a few counts. The rearrangement joins TRBV11-2 to TRBJ2-1; 12 nucleotides align to TRBD2. Trimming cost V 5 bases and J 7 bases; bases outside gene matches: 6. The CDR3 runs to 15 residues. Germline values: CDR1 SGHAT, CDR2 FQNNGV. Written as DNA, the CDR3 is TGTGCCAGCAGCCCCCGGACTAGCGGGAAGAATGAGCAGTTCTTC. It specifies CASSPRTSGKNEQFF.

In its sample, this clonotype was seen a few times. V and J are TRBV5-1 and TRBJ1-3; tentatively, D is TRBD1 (5 bases). The CDR3 consists of 14 residues. The V gene's germline CDR1 is SGHRS and CDR2 YFSETQ. The V end lost 4 bases, the J end lost 0 bases, and 8 bases lay between the germline ends. Here the CDR3 DNA reads TGCGCCAGCAGCGGGGCAGGCTCTGGAAACACCATATATTTT. It specifies CASSGAGSGNTIYF.

The gene calls are TRBV20-1 and TRBJ2-7; TRBD1 agrees at 9 bases. Germline CDR1 DFQATT, CDR2 SNEGSKA (reference sequence). This CDR3 spans 16 amino acids. V gave up 3 bases and J gave up 6 bases; unmatched junction bases: 15. The CDR3 is CSASLRDRAPGGEQYF. In DNA form, the CDR3 reads TGCAGTGCTAGCCTCCGGGACAGGGCCCCGGGGGGCGAGCAGTACTTC.

The chain couples TRBV6-1 to TRBJ1-6; D perhaps matches TRBD1 (6 bases). The germline V and J ends were trimmed by 5 bases and 6 bases, with 17 bases remaining between them. CDR1 and CDR2 from the germline V gene are MNHNS and SASEGT. The CDR3 has 16 amino acids. Here the CDR3 reads CASSRYRTAFNSPLHF. CDR3 sequence (DNA): TGTGCCAGCAGTCGATATCGGACAGCCTTTAATTCACCCCTCCACTTT.

The chain carries TRBV20-1 and TRBJ2-7; TRBD2 matches at 14 bases. Germline V gene sequence: CDR1 DFQATT, CDR2 SNEGSKA (reference sequence). This CDR3 spans 15 amino acids. V lost 4 bases and J lost 3; bases outside the gene matches: 5. CDR3 nucleotide sequence: TGCAGTGCTATTCGACTAGCGGGAGGGTACTACGAGCAGTACTTC. Protein product: CSAIRLAGGYYEQYF.

This clonotype turned up a few times. The V and J genes are TRBV6-1 and TRBJ1-5, with TRBD1 as a possible D gene (5 bases). V lost 3 bases, J lost 3 bases, and 6 bases lay in between. CDR3 length: 13 amino acids. Germline V lookup: CDR1 MNHNS, CDR2 SASEGT. In DNA, the CDR3 is TGTGCCAGCAGTGAGACAGTCAATCAGCCCCAGCATTTT. As protein: CASSETVNQPQHF.

The chain has TRBV9 and TRBJ2-6; unclear D gene. The V gene's germline CDR1 is SGDLS and CDR2 YYNGEE. With 4 bases removed from V and 1 base from J, the gap between germline ends came to 9 bases. CDR3 length: 15 amino acids. The CDR3 spells CASSLEPSGANVLTF. The CDR3 region has the DNA TGTGCCAGCAGCCTCGAACCGTCTGGGGCCAACGTCCTGACTTTC.

This clonotype was recorded a few times. This chain uses TRBV20-1 with TRBJ2-5; tentative D call: TRBD2 (6 bases). Germline V gene sequence: CDR1 DFQATT, CDR2 SNEGSKA (reference sequence). Trimming cost V 6 bases and J 2 bases, with 16 bases left between them. The CDR3 spans 14 residues. The CDR3 DNA follows: TGCAGTGCCCCCGGACTCCGGGGGCAAGAGACCCAGTACTTC. Its protein is CSAPGLRGQETQYF.

This rearrangement joins TRBV7-2 to TRBJ2-5; the D is unclear. The CDR3 consists of 14 residues. Germline lookup yields CDR1 SGHTA and CDR2 FQGNSA. The V gene lost 1 base and the J gene lost 5 bases, with 11 bases spanning the gap. Here the CDR3 reads CASSLGSPTETQYF. In DNA form, the CDR3 reads TGTGCCAGCAGCTTAGGGAGTCCTACGGAGACCCAGTACTTC.

The gene calls are TRBV28 and TRBJ2-3; 7 bases agree with TRBD2. The germline CDR1 and CDR2 sequences are MDHEN and SYDVKM. The CDR3 length is 13 residues. V lost 8 bases to trimming and J lost 3 bases; unmatched junction nucleotides: 5. The CDR3 nucleotides are TGTGCCAGCGCTCAGGGAGGGACAGATACGCAGTATTTT. Its translation is CASAQGGTDTQYF.